The next 15 T cell receptor beta chains were all read from a single sample in a study of OX40 agonist ivuxolimab in advanced cancers. Profiled with immunoSEQ multiplex PCR; TCRdb holds only in-frame clones, not every one. The sample has 99,000 or so clones; approximately 94% are singletons. The source material was CD4+ or CD8+ T cells sorted from blood, sampled in a trial of the OX40 agonist ivuxolimab. The receptors originated from an adult with an advanced solid tumor such as melanoma, head and neck, liver or kidney cancer.

V and J are TRBV19 and TRBJ2-5; no clear D gene. V shed 5 bases and J shed 5 bases, with 12 bases lying between them. Germline-derived CDR1 and CDR2 are LNHDA and SQIVND (reference sequence). This CDR3 region has 13 residues. The CDR3 loop is CASSGPALETQYF. For the CDR3, the DNA is TGTGCCAGTAGTGGGCCAGCATTGGAGACCCAGTACTTC.

CDR3 loop: CASSVEEPNTGELFF. The CDR3 coding sequence is TGTGCCAGCTCCGTGGAGGAGCCGAACACCGGGGAGCTGTTTTTT. The chain has TRBV2 and TRBJ2-2; a weak D match, TRBD2 (5 bases). Germline V gene data show CDR1 as SNHLY and CDR2 as FYNNEI. V shed 8 bases and J shed 0 bases, with 13 bases lying between them. This CDR3 has 15 amino acids.

The chain is built from TRBV4-1 and TRBJ1-5; no clear D. The CDR3 sequence is 15 residues long. The germline V gene has CDR1 MGHRA and CDR2 YSYEKL. Trimming stripped 4 bases from V and 0 bases from J, with 10 bases between. The CDR3 spells CASSLTAVSNQPQHF. The CDR3, as DNA: TGCGCCAGCAGCCTCACGGCGGTTAGCAATCAGCCCCAGCATTTT.

The V call is TRBV27, the J call TRBJ1-1; D not certain. Germline loops: CDR1 MNHEY, CDR2 SMNVEV (reference sequence). V gave up 3 bases and J gave up 5 bases, with 10 bases separating them. This CDR3 is built from 13 residues. CDR3 sequence reads: CASSFGPVTEAFF. In nucleotides, the CDR3 is TGTGCCAGCAGTTTTGGTCCGGTGACTGAAGCTTTCTTT.

The chain is built from TRBV7-9 and TRBJ2-1; 7 bases map to TRBD2. Germline V gene lookup returns CDR1 SEHNR and CDR2 FQNEAQ (reference sequence). V was clipped by 4 bases and J by 0 bases; unmatched bases: 6. This CDR3 contains 16 residues. In nucleotides, the CDR3 is TGTGCCAGCAGCTCTCGCGGGGGAGCCTCCTACAATGAGCAGTTCTTC. It yields the protein CASSSRGGASYNEQFF.

V gene TRBV7-2 combines with J gene TRBJ2-5; 11 nucleotides match TRBD2. The CDR3 is made up of 16 amino acids. After removal of 5 bases from V and 1 base from J, the junction contained 6 bases not matched to a gene. Germline V lookup: CDR1 SGHTA, CDR2 FQGNSA. CDR3 in amino acids: CASSLTSGGFQETQYF. The DNA for the CDR3 is TGTGCCAGCAGCCTTACTAGCGGGGGATTCCAAGAGACCCAGTACTTC.

The rearrangement uses TRBV5-1 and TRBJ2-7; 11 nucleotides match TRBD2. V lost 2 bases to trimming and J lost 1 base; unmatched junction nucleotides: 5. Germline V CDR1 and CDR2: SGHRS, YFSETQ. This CDR3 has 16 amino acids. CDR3 protein: CASSFRLAGNSYEQYF. Here the CDR3 DNA reads TGCGCCAGCAGCTTCCGACTAGCGGGGAATTCCTACGAGCAGTACTTC.

The chain joins TRBV7-9 to TRBJ2-7; D is perhaps TRBD1 or TRBD2 (6 bases each). Germline V gene lookup returns CDR1 SEHNR and CDR2 FQNEAQ (reference sequence). Trimming took off 5 bases at V and 5 bases at J, with 19 bases between the two ends. The CDR3 contains 15 residues. The CDR3 DNA reads as TGTGCCAGCAGCGAGCGAGGGGGGAGTTTTCACGAGCAGTACTTC. Amino acid sequence: CASSERGGSFHEQYF.

The chain has TRBV19 and TRBJ1-1; TRBD1 might be the D (5 bases). Trimming took 11 bases from V and 1 from J, leaving 14 bases between them. Per the germline V gene, CDR1 is LNHDA and CDR2 is SQIVND (reference sequence). This CDR3 is 13 amino acids long. This CDR3 reads CASAPGRNTEAFF. CDR3 bases: TGTGCCTCAGCGCCAGGGAGGAACACTGAAGCTTTCTTT.

The rearrangement links TRBV7-2 to TRBJ1-2, with D unclear. CDR3 length: 14 amino acids. Per germline, CDR1 SGHTA and CDR2 FQGNSA. Trimming took off 0 bases at V and 2 bases at J, with 7 bases between the two ends. CDR3 sequence (DNA): TGTGCCAGCAGCTTAGCTGGGGTGAACTATGGCTACACCTTC. It specifies CASSLAGVNYGYTF.

The chain combines TRBV2 with TRBJ2-7; D remains unclear. V lost 3 bases to trimming and J lost 0 bases, with 9 bases between them. From germline, CDR1 is SNHLY and CDR2 FYNNEI. This CDR3 is 14 amino acids long. The CDR3 reads CASSDRLISYEQYF. The CDR3 DNA follows: TGTGCCAGCAGTGATCGGCTTATCTCCTACGAGCAGTACTTC. The full variable domain, with the rest looked up from reference TRBV2 and TRBJ2-7, is EPEVTQTPSHQVTQMGQEVILRCVPISNHLYFYWYRQILGQKVEFLVSFYNNEISEKSEIFDDQFSVERPDGSNFTLKIRSTKLEDSAMYFCASSDRLISYEQYFGPGTRLTVT.

This chain links TRBV6-5 with TRBJ1-1, with 8 nucleotides matching TRBD1. CDR1 is MNHEY, CDR2 SVGAGI, per germline. The CDR3 sequence is 12 residues long. Trimming cost V 2 bases and J 12 bases; bases outside gene matches: 5. The CDR3 spells CASSYRQGRTFF. The DNA of the CDR3 is TGTGCCAGCAGTTACCGACAGGGGAGGACTTTCTTT.

The chain is built from TRBV7-2 and TRBJ1-1, with D tentatively TRBD1 (6 bases). Trimming removed 0 bases at V and 5 bases at J, with 13 bases between. The CDR3 is made up of 15 amino acids. Germline V gives CDR1 SGHTA, CDR2 FQGNSA. This CDR3 reads CASSLAGGRSTEAFF. The CDR3 bases are TGTGCCAGCAGCTTAGCGGGGGGGCGCTCAACTGAAGCTTTCTTT.

This chain connects TRBV5-1 to TRBJ2-7, with no clear D. The CDR3 spans 14 residues. Deletions cut 0 bases from V and 0 bases from J, with 7 bases between. In germline, CDR1 is SGHRS, CDR2 YFSETQ. The CDR3 protein is CASSLVVPSYEQYF. The DNA of the CDR3 is TGCGCCAGCAGCTTGGTGGTTCCCTCCTACGAGCAGTACTTC.

This clone has more than one count but fewer than ten. CDR3 amino acids: CASSSSLAGGPNEQFF. DNA for the CDR3: TGTGCCAGCAGCTCCTCCCTAGCGGGGGGGCCTAATGAGCAGTTCTTC. The gene calls are TRBV5-4 and TRBJ2-1; 12 nucleotides agree with TRBD2. CDR3 length: 16 amino acids. Germline CDR1 and CDR2: SGHNT and YYREEE (reference sequence). Trimming removed 3 bases from V and 7 bases from J; junction bases left unmatched: 8.